This T cell receptor beta chain was profiled in a study of response to subunit inactivated influenza vaccine. CDR3 length equals 13 residues. CDR1 DFQATT and CDR2 SNEGSKA come from the germline V gene (reference sequence). V was pared by 0 bases and J by 8 bases, with 11 bases between. A single record per CDR3 protein comes from TCRdb applying MiXCR to the RT-PCR reads. In the table there are just under 250,000 distinct CDR3 sequences, more than 10% of which are singletons. This sequence joins TRBV20-1 and TRBJ2-1, with D unresolved. The source material was non-naive T cells sorted from PBMCs, sampled about 14 days before vaccination. The receptor's source is a man in his forties or fifties who received an inactivated influenza vaccine. CDR3 nucleotide sequence: TGCAGTGCTAGAGATCTGGGCCGGGATGAGCAGTTCTTC. This gives the protein CSARDLGRDEQFF.